Shown below are 24 T cell receptor beta chains from a single sample sequenced in a study of CD8+CD57+ T cells in acquired aplastic anemia. The TCR beta profiling, which covered VDJ combination and CDR3 sequence, was carried out using genomic DNA as the template. MiXCR, run by TCRdb on the reads, gives a single entry per CDR3 protein. The sample shows under 200,000 distinct CDR3 sequences, 64% of them seen only once. Sequencing was performed on sorted CD4+, CD8+, or CD8+CD57+ T cells (not recorded which) from PBMCs. The source is a human donor with severe aplastic anemia or a healthy control (not recorded which).

This clonotype was counted between two and nine times. The chain links TRBV5-4 to TRBJ2-3; 7 positions match TRBD2. Trimming took 0 bases from V and 6 from J; bases not matched to a gene: 1. Germline V gives CDR1 SGHNT, CDR2 YYREEE (reference sequence). This CDR3 has 13 residues. The CDR3 loop is CASSLVGGDTQYF. The CDR3 bases are TGTGCCAGCAGCTTGGTCGGGGGGGATACGCAGTATTTT.

Notes on this clonotype: Compared with germline, one end of the junction differs, possibly owing to a read error. In nucleotides, the CDR3 is TGTGCTAGCAGCTTTCCGGGACAGGGGACACTCAATGAGCAGTTCTTC. This gives the protein CASSFPGQGTLNEQFF. The chain has TRBV7-7 and TRBJ2-1, with 10 bases fitting TRBD1. The germline V gene encodes CDR1 SSHAT and CDR2 FNYEAQ (reference sequence). The CDR3 runs to 16 residues.

The rearrangement links TRBV2 to TRBJ2-7; D is perhaps TRBD1 or TRBD2 (5 bases each). The CDR3 runs to 17 residues. CDR1 and CDR2 from the germline V gene are SNHLY and FYNNEI. Trimming stripped 5 bases from V and 3 bases from J, with 23 bases between. The CDR3 DNA reads TGTGCCAGCAGTCTCGCATCCCCCCGGGACGGCCACTACGAGCAGTACTTC. Encoded protein: CASSLASPRDGHYEQYF.

J is TRBJ2-7 and V is TRBV19; 9 bases line up with TRBD1. This CDR3 is 14 amino acids long. CDR1 and CDR2 from the germline V gene are LNHDA and SQIVND (reference sequence). The trim removed 3 bases at V and 3 bases at J, leaving 3 bases unmatched. CDR3 in DNA: TGTGCCAGTAGTATCCTGGGACAGGGCTACGAGCAGTACTTC. This translates into CASSILGQGYEQYF.

Only one count was recorded for this clonotype. It is unclear where the CDR3 begins or ends on the DNA, so no DNA is shown, and the CDR3 is as TCRdb lists it. The chain couples TRBV24-1 to TRBJ2-7; TRBD2 is the table's D call, not checked against the DNA. Germline-derived CDR1 and CDR2 are KGHDR and SFDVKD. Including both end residues, the CDR3 is 16 amino acids long. This CDR3 reads CATSAWGDGISYEQHF.

Many counts were recorded for this clonotype. The chain joins TRBV2 to TRBJ2-2; unclear D gene. Germline V gene lookup returns CDR1 SNHLY and CDR2 FYNNEI. The ends were cut back, 10 bases at V and 6 bases at J, with 18 bases in the middle. CDR3 size: 14 residues. The CDR3 here is CAIRSLGFAGELFF. CDR3 nucleotides: TGTGCCATTCGATCGCTAGGGTTCGCCGGGGAGCTGTTTTTT.

This clonotype was seen repeatedly, ten times or more. The chain employs TRBV6-5 and TRBJ1-5; 7 nucleotides align to TRBD1. The CDR3 length is 14 residues. Germline CDR1 and CDR2: MNHEY and SVGAGI. V lost 5 bases to trimming and J lost 2 bases; unmatched junction nucleotides: 3. The chain's CDR3 is CASSAGTGNQPQHF. In DNA, the CDR3 is TGTGCCAGCAGTGCCGGGACAGGCAATCAGCCCCAGCATTTT.

Ten or more counts support this clonotype. The CDR3, as DNA: TGTGCCATCAGTGAGGGGGGACAGGCCTATCAGCCCCAGCATTTT. Translating gives CAISEGGQAYQPQHF. This rearrangement joins TRBV10-3 to TRBJ1-5; 8 bases are shared with TRBD1. The CDR3 contains 15 residues. J gave up 5 bases and V 2 bases, and 5 bases lay outside the gene matches. The germline gives CDR1 ENHRY, CDR2 SYGVKD.

The DNA for the CDR3 is TGTGCCAGCAGCCAAGATTTAAAGCGCTACGAGCAGTACTTC. Translating gives CASSQDLKRYEQYF. The genes are TRBV14 and TRBJ2-7; D uncertain. The ends were cut back, 0 bases at V and 3 bases at J, with 9 bases in the middle. The germline gives CDR1 SGHDN, CDR2 FVKESK. The CDR3 totals 14 residues.

CDR3 residues: CSARRGQPEAFF. The CDR3 nucleotides are TGCAGTGCTAGACGAGGACAGCCTGAAGCTTTCTTT. The chain is built from TRBV20-1 and TRBJ1-1, with D possibly being TRBD1 (6 bases). The V and J ends lost 2 bases and 6 bases respectively, with 10 bases between them. CDR3 length equals 12 residues. In germline, CDR1 is DFQATT, CDR2 SNEGSKA (reference sequence).

The V gene is TRBV7-9, the J gene TRBJ2-7; 9 bases align to TRBD2. Germline CDR1 is SEHNR and CDR2 is FQNEAQ (reference sequence). Trimming cost V 5 bases and J 2 bases; bases outside gene matches: 4. The CDR3 is 14 amino acids. CDR3 sequence: CASSQERGAYEQYF. The DNA for the CDR3 is TGTGCCAGCAGCCAAGAGCGGGGGGCCTACGAGCAGTACTTC.

This clonotype has a single count. A junction boundary mismatches the germline segment, possibly from a read error. This sequence joins TRBV7-9 and TRBJ2-4, with no clear D. CDR1 is SEHNR, CDR2 FQNEAQ, per germline (reference sequence). The CDR3 is 13 residues long. This CDR3 reads CASSYSSGNIRYF. CDR3 nucleotides: TGTGCCAGCAGTTACTCGAGTGGAAACATTCGGTACTTC. Combining the CDR3 with reference TRBV7-9 and TRBJ2-4 gives the whole variable domain DTGVSQNPRHKITKRGQNVTFRCDPISEHNRLYWYRQTLGQGPEFLTYFQNEAQLEKSRLLSDRFSAERPKGSFSTLEIQRTEQGDSAMYLCASSYSSGNIRYFGAGTRLSVL.

In this sample, this clonotype turned up many times. The chain combines TRBV30 with TRBJ1-1; TRBD1 is a possible D gene (5 bases). CDR3 length equals 13 residues. V was clipped by 0 bases and J by 6 bases, with 11 bases between them. CDR1 is GTSNPN, CDR2 SVGIG, per germline (reference sequence). This CDR3 reads CAWSVQAGAEAFF. DNA of the CDR3: TGTGCCTGGAGTGTACAGGCGGGGGCTGAAGCTTTCTTT.

This chain connects TRBV9 to TRBJ2-2, with D perhaps assigned TRBD1 or TRBD2 (5 bases each). The V gene's germline CDR1 is SGDLS and CDR2 YYNGEE. The germline V and J ends were trimmed by 0 bases and 5 bases, with 11 bases remaining between them. The CDR3 runs to 15 residues. CDR3 in DNA: TGTGCCAGCAGCGTAGGAGGGGTAGGAACCGGGGAGCTGTTTTTT. Translation: CASSVGGVGTGELFF.

This clonotype has only a few counts. This chain joins TRBV20-1 and TRBJ2-7, with 12 positions matching TRBD2. CDR1 is DFQATT, CDR2 SNEGSKA, per germline (reference sequence). Trimming took 3 bases from V and 4 from J; bases not matched to a gene: 7. CDR3 length: 15 residues. CDR3 protein: CSASRALAGGYEQYF. The CDR3 DNA is TGCAGTGCTAGCAGGGCCCTAGCGGGGGGGTACGAGCAGTACTTC.

The chain couples TRBV13 to TRBJ2-2, with TRBD2 matching over 13 bases. The J segment lost 5 bases and the V segment lost 2 bases, leaving 8 bases of the junction unmatched. There are 18 residues in the CDR3. Germline V CDR1 and CDR2: PRHDT, FYEKMQ (reference sequence). The chain's CDR3 is CASSLFAGLAGSTGELFF. The CDR3 coding sequence is TGTGCCAGCAGCTTATTCGCGGGACTAGCGGGGTCGACCGGGGAGCTGTTTTTT.

V gene TRBV19 combines with J gene TRBJ1-2; a weak D match, TRBD1 (5 bases). Trimming cost V 5 bases and J 5 bases, with 12 bases left between them. The germline gives CDR1 LNHDA, CDR2 SQIVND (reference sequence). The CDR3 covers 13 residues. The CDR3 DNA reads TGTGCCAGTAGTGACTTGGGACCGTATGGCTACACCTTC. As protein: CASSDLGPYGYTF.

This chain links TRBV29-1 with TRBJ2-7; no reliable D call. The V gene lost 4 bases and the J gene lost 3 bases, with 19 bases spanning the gap. Germline V gene data show CDR1 as SQVTM and CDR2 as ANQGSEA. The CDR3 has 15 residues. CDR3 DNA sequence: TGCAGCGTTGTATCGGCTATGAGTTTGGGCTACGAGCAGTACTTC. It encodes CSVVSAMSLGYEQYF.

The count of this clonotype is one. This chain connects TRBV7-8 to TRBJ2-3; 7 bases map to TRBD2. The ends lost 6 bases at V and 1 base at J; junction bases unmatched: 10. CDR1 and CDR2 (germline): SGHVS, FQNEAQ. The CDR3 extends over 16 amino acids. The CDR3 region is CASSSPSGTRTDTQYF. DNA for the CDR3: TGTGCCAGCAGTTCCCCTAGCGGAACGCGCACAGATACGCAGTATTTT.

V gene TRBV24-1 combines with J gene TRBJ2-5, with D hard to call. CDR3 length: 12 amino acids. V lost 8 bases and J lost 4, with 10 bases in between. Germline assignment: CDR1 KGHDR and CDR2 SFDVKD. CDR3 sequence: CATTSDGETQYF. The CDR3 DNA is TGTGCCACCACCAGCGACGGAGAGACCCAGTACTTC.

The chain is built from TRBV5-1 and TRBJ1-1; D remains unclear. The V end lost 4 bases, the J end lost 1 base, and 11 bases lay between the germline ends. The CDR3 loop spans 14 amino acids. CDR1 SGHRS and CDR2 YFSETQ come from the germline V gene. The CDR3 DNA follows: TGCGCCAGCAGCCCAGGACTAAGGAACACTGAAGCTTTCTTT. This translates into CASSPGLRNTEAFF.

Notes on this clonotype: The junction and the germline gene differ at one end; a read error may be behind it. This chain uses TRBV5-5 with TRBJ1-2; TRBD1 is a possible D gene (5 bases). Germline values: CDR1 SGHKS, CDR2 YYEKEE (reference sequence). CDR3 length: 15 amino acids. CDR3 protein: CASNPLGGPRAGYTF. CDR3 bases: TGCGCCAGCAACCCTCTGGGGGGACCCCGGGCCGGCTACACCTTC.

The chain carries TRBV29-1 and TRBJ2-3; 8 bases align to TRBD2. This CDR3 is 12 amino acids long. Germline CDR1 SQVTM, CDR2 ANQGSEA. V was pared by 5 bases and J by 3 bases, with 1 base of the junction left unmatched. The CDR3 protein is CSVSGGTDTQYF. The CDR3 DNA follows: TGCAGCGTTTCGGGAGGGACAGATACGCAGTATTTT.

This clonotype was detected ten times or more. CDR3 DNA sequence: TGTGCCAGCAGGACAAGTTATGGCTACACCTTC. Its translation: CASRTSYGYTF. The rearrangement links TRBV5-8 to TRBJ1-2; D remains ambiguous. This CDR3 region has 11 residues. Germline assignment: CDR1 SGHTS and CDR2 YDEGEE. The V gene lost 5 bases and the J gene lost 5 bases, with 7 bases spanning the gap.